The source of this T cell receptor (beta chain) is a study of CD8 T cells in ankylosing spondylitis. Study findings and constraints: Reportedly, disease-linked clones are significantly enriched in ankylosing spondylitis patients' matched synovial fluid.

A note on this clonotype: Its antigen is unidentified.

TCRdb recomputed calls from the 5' RACE reads with MiXCR, one row per CDR3 protein. Of approximately 220,000 distinct CDR3 sequences in the sample, approximately 10% were seen once. Germline CDR1 SGHVS, CDR2 FQNEAQ. This CDR3 has 15 residues. Between the trimmed V and J ends, which lost 5 bases and 4 bases, there was a span of 15 bases. The chain combines TRBV7-8 with TRBJ2-4; D is tentatively TRBD1 or TRBD2 (5 bases each). The sample taken for sequencing was blood, either unsorted or a sorted T cell fraction (not recorded which). The source of this sequence is a male donor with ankylosing spondylitis or in good health (not recorded which). The CDR3 sequence: CASSAPQGAKNIQYF. The CDR3 nucleotides are TGTGCCAGCAGCGCCCCTCAGGGAGCGAAAAACATTCAGTACTTC. The variable domain in full, with the rest retrieved from reference TRBV7-8 and TRBJ2-4, is GAGVSQSPRYKVAKRGQDVALRCDPISGHVSLFWYQQALGQGPEFLTYFQNEAQLDKSGLPSDRFFAERPEGSVSTLKIQRTQQEDSAVYLCASSAPQGAKNIQYFGAGTRLSVL.